This entry lists 12 T cell receptor beta chains sequenced from one sample in a study of blood T cell repertoires in COVID-19. Sequenced by immunoSEQ multiplex PCR; TCRdb stores in-frame clones only, minus some. The data show about 400,000 clones, with about 90% seen just once and approximately 1.5% held by the top ten. Sequenced: PBMCs or T cells enriched from blood (not recorded which). These receptors all come from a woman in her twenties or thirties who had recovered from COVID-19.

J is TRBJ1-1 and V is TRBV5-4; 7 bases map to TRBD1. The junction had 5 bases not matched to a gene; V was cut back by 5 bases and J by 7 bases. CDR1 and CDR2 from the germline V gene are SGHNT and YYREEE (reference sequence). The CDR3 totals 12 residues. The DNA for the CDR3 is TGTGCCAGCAGTAGCGGACAGGATGAAGCTTTCTTT. Translation gives CASSSGQDEAFF.

J is TRBJ1-4 and V is TRBV2; 8 bases agree with TRBD1. CDR1 SNHLY and CDR2 FYNNEI come from the germline V gene. The CDR3 runs to 15 residues. J gave up 8 bases and V 6 bases, and 11 bases lay outside the gene matches. The CDR3 here is CASSLDRGYREKLFF. CDR3 nucleotide sequence: TGTGCCAGCAGCTTAGACAGGGGTTATCGGGAAAAACTGTTTTTT.

V is TRBV6-5 and J is TRBJ1-2; weak D call: TRBD1 (6 bases). Per germline, CDR1 MNHEY and CDR2 SVGAGI. The CDR3 is 15 residues long. The ends were cut back, 0 bases at V and 6 bases at J, with 14 bases in the middle. The CDR3 region is CASSYSHKGGDGYTF. The CDR3 nucleotides read TGTGCCAGCAGTTACTCGCATAAGGGGGGGGATGGCTACACCTTC.

In its sample, this clone was seen once. J is TRBJ2-1 and V is TRBV3-1 (or the pseudogene TRBV3-2), with a possible D match to TRBD1 (6 bases). V was pared by 4 bases and J by 3 bases, with 13 bases between. Per germline, CDR1 LGHDT and CDR2 YNNKEL (reference sequence). The CDR3 length is 15 residues. The CDR3 coding sequence is TGTGCCAGCAGCCCCTCTACAGGGATCTACAATGAGCAGTTCTTC. Translating it yields CASSPSTGIYNEQFF.

The genes are TRBV6-5 and TRBJ1-1; maybe TRBD1 (6 bases). Deletions cut 5 bases from V and 3 bases from J, with 13 bases between. Germline CDR1 is MNHEY and CDR2 is SVGAGI. The CDR3 is 14 amino acids. CDR3 in amino acids: CASSLGGSDTEAFF. Written as DNA, the CDR3 is TGTGCCAGCAGTCTAGGGGGATCGGACACTGAAGCTTTCTTT.

J is TRBJ2-3 and V is TRBV5-1; D remains unclear. This CDR3 region has 16 residues. CDR1 and CDR2 (germline): SGHRS, YFSETQ. V gave up 0 bases and J gave up 3 bases, with 14 bases separating them. Here the CDR3 DNA reads TGCGCCAGCAGCTTGGGCCAGACTTTGGCGACAGATACGCAGTATTTT. Protein sequence: CASSLGQTLATDTQYF.

The chain has TRBV19 and TRBJ1-2, with a possible D match to TRBD1 (6 bases). Germline V gene data show CDR1 as LNHDA and CDR2 as SQIVND (reference sequence). V was clipped by 7 bases and J by 6 bases, with 12 bases between them. This CDR3 spans 12 amino acids. Written as DNA, the CDR3 is TGTGCCAGTACCAAGGGGGGGCATGGCTACACCTTC. Translating gives CASTKGGHGYTF. Based on the CDR3 plus reference TRBV19 and TRBJ1-2, the full variable domain is DGGITQSPKYLFRKEGQNVTLSCEQNLNHDAMYWYRQDPGQGLRLIYYSQIVNDFQKGDIAEGYSVSREKKESFPLTVTSAQKNPTAFYLCASTKGGHGYTFGSGTRLTVV.

V gene TRBV3-1 (or the pseudogene TRBV3-2) combines with J gene TRBJ2-1; 7 bases fit TRBD1. CDR3 length: 17 residues. Germline CDR1 LGHDT, CDR2 YNNKEL (reference sequence). V was pared by 1 base and J by 2 bases, with 8 bases of the junction left unmatched. The CDR3 is CASSQVERGGAYNEQFF. Here the CDR3 DNA reads TGTGCCAGCAGCCAAGTCGAGAGAGGGGGCGCCTACAATGAGCAGTTCTTC.

V gene TRBV18 combines with J gene TRBJ2-7; D is unclear. The CDR3 is made up of 13 amino acids. Germline CDR1 and CDR2: KGHSH and LQKENI. Trimming removed 3 bases from V and 10 bases from J, with 16 bases in between. CDR3 sequence reads: CASSPSAASPQYF. DNA for the CDR3: TGTGCCAGCTCACCGAGTGCGGCGTCCCCCCAGTACTTC.

The chain recombines TRBV18 with TRBJ2-1, with TRBD2 identical over 10 bases. Trimming removed 6 bases from V and 0 bases from J; junction bases left unmatched: 11. Germline CDR1 reads KGHSH; CDR2 reads LQKENI. This CDR3 comprises 18 residues. CDR3 sequence (DNA): TGTGCCAGCTCGGAGGGACTAGCGACTCCCCTCTCCTACAATGAGCAGTTCTTC. This codes for CASSEGLATPLSYNEQFF. The whole variable domain, filled in from reference TRBV18 and TRBJ2-1, reads NAGVMQNPRHLVRRRGQEARLRCSPMKGHSHVYWYRQLPEEGLKFMVYLQKENIIDESGMPKERFSAEFPKEGPSILRIQQVVRGDSAAYFCASSEGLATPLSYNEQFFGPGTRLTVL.

On this clone: The sample has other DNA sequences that encode this CDR3 too. This rearrangement joins TRBV9 to TRBJ1-1; D is unresolved. V lost 0 bases to trimming and J lost 0 bases, with 3 bases between them. The CDR3 is made up of 13 amino acids. Germline CDR1 is SGDLS and CDR2 is YYNGEE. The CDR3 loop reads CASSVAVNTEAFF. The CDR3 coding sequence is TGTGCCAGCAGCGTAGCGGTGAACACTGAAGCTTTCTTT.

This sequence joins TRBV30 and TRBJ2-7; TRBD1 aligns across 7 bases. Germline lookup yields CDR1 GTSNPN and CDR2 SVGIG (reference sequence). V was clipped by 4 bases and J by 2 bases; unmatched bases: 5. The CDR3 has 13 amino acids. The CDR3 bases are TGTGCCTGGACTCCGGGACAGACCTACGAGCAGTACTTC. Protein: CAWTPGQTYEQYF.